This entry describes one T cell receptor (beta chain). One base away lies a much larger clone, so this may be a sequencing read error. This specimen comes from a study of T cells in Graves' hyperthyroidism and ophthalmopathy. It was RNA transcripts that yielded the amplified TCR beta CDR3 regions. Researchers ran a first-round RT-PCR on the TCR CDR3 using the HTBI primer set. TCRdb redid the calling of the multiplex PCR reads with MiXCR, one entry per CDR3 protein. This table holds hundreds of thousands of distinct CDR3 sequences, approximately 44% found once. The CDR3 is made up of 15 amino acids. Germline CDR1 reads SGHRS; CDR2 reads YFSETQ.

Sequencing used peripheral blood or thyroid tissue (not recorded which). The sequence derives from a woman aged 18-30 years with Graves' hyperthyroidism. The J gene is TRBJ2-6, the V gene TRBV5-1, with TRBD1 matching over 8 bases. CDR3 loop: CAGSATGAGANVLTF. CDR3 nucleotide sequence: TGCGCCGGCAGCGCGACAGGGGCTGGGGCCAACGTCCTGACTTTC. The variable domain in full, completed from reference TRBV5-1 and TRBJ2-6, reads KAGVTQTPRYLIKTRGQQVTLSCSPISGHRSVSWYQQTPGQGLQFLFEYFSETQRNKGNFPGRFSGRQFSNSRSEMNVSTLELGDSALYLCAGSATGAGANVLTFGAGSRLTVL.